One and the same sample provided the 5 T cell receptor beta chains below, sequenced in a study of shared clonotypes between healthy human individuals. The assay was immunoSEQ multiplex PCR, and TCRdb's table has in-frame clones only and misses some. The data show roughly 530,000 clones, with 95% to 97% seen just once and about 0.057% held by the top ten. The material sequenced was naive CD4+ T cells sorted from blood. Subset defined: CD45RA+ positively selected. The receptors stem from a woman aged 25-40 years in good health.

This chain joins TRBV19 and TRBJ2-3; 14 bases match TRBD2. The germline gives CDR1 LNHDA, CDR2 SQIVND (reference sequence). The ends lost 5 bases at V and 2 bases at J; junction bases unmatched: 6. CDR3 size: 17 residues. CDR3 sequence reads: CASSQSGLAGATDTQYF. As DNA, the CDR3 is TGTGCCAGTAGTCAGTCGGGACTAGCGGGAGCCACAGATACGCAGTATTTT.

The V and J genes are TRBV18 and TRBJ1-6, with TRBD1 matching 7 bases. Germline CDR1 and CDR2: KGHSH and LQKENI. The V and J ends lost 6 bases and 8 bases, in that order; junction bases with no gene match: 10. The CDR3 length is 15 residues. The CDR3 loop is CASSYIRDSDSPLHF. DNA for the CDR3: TGTGCCAGCTCGTACATACGGGACAGTGATTCACCCCTCCACTTT.

This chain joins TRBV28 and TRBJ2-1; TRBD2 matches 11 bases. The V gene end was trimmed by 6 bases and the J gene end by 6 bases; junction bases not matched to a gene: 1. The CDR3 covers 13 residues. The germline V gene encodes CDR1 MDHEN and CDR2 SYDVKM. Here the CDR3 reads CASSLAGGNEQFF. As DNA, the CDR3 is TGTGCCAGCAGCCTAGCGGGAGGCAATGAGCAGTTCTTC.

J is TRBJ1-3 and V is TRBV9; D unclear. Trimming cost V 4 bases and J 2 bases, with 16 bases left between them. The germline V gene encodes CDR1 SGDLS and CDR2 YYNGEE. This CDR3 is built from 16 residues. The CDR3 loop is CASSPPSSGPGNTIYF. CDR3 DNA sequence: TGTGCCAGCAGCCCCCCATCGAGTGGCCCTGGAAACACCATATATTTT.

The chain uses TRBV5-1 and TRBJ2-7; 8 nucleotides agree with TRBD2. The V gene end was trimmed by 0 bases and the J gene end by 0 bases; junction bases not matched to a gene: 5. CDR3 length: 16 residues. Germline assignment: CDR1 SGHRS and CDR2 YFSETQ. The CDR3 nucleotides are TGCGCCAGCAGCTTGGCTCCTAGCGGGCCCTCCTACGAGCAGTACTTC. Translated: CASSLAPSGPSYEQYF.